The rows below give T cell receptor beta chains drawn from one sample of a study of blood T cell repertoires in COVID-19. The protocol was immunoSEQ multiplex PCR, while the TCRdb copy is restricted to in-frame clones and leaves out a portion. The sample has fewer than 100,000 clones; more than 70% are singletons. The specimen sequenced was peripheral blood. These receptors all come from a man in his 70s with acute or convalescent COVID-19. CDR3s include the opening cysteine and the closing phenylalanine or tryptophan. A D gene is named only where the DNA matches it firmly. A clone size is listed for some rows: how often the clone was seen (once, few, many), or a class if it is expanded.

TGTGCCAGCAGTTTCAGGAGGGATCAGCCCCAGCATTTT	CASSFRRDQPQHF	TRBV27	TRBJ1-5	.	.
TGTGCCAGCAGCTTGGACTCGAGCTCCTACAATGAGCAGTTCTTC	CASSLDSSSYNEQFF	TRBV7-2	TRBJ2-1	once	.
TGTGCCAGCAGTGAACGGGGGCAGTTCCCGGGAGGCCACTCCTACGAGCAGTACTTC	CASSERGQFPGGHSYEQYF	TRBV6-1	TRBJ2-7	.	.
TGTGCCACCAGTGAGGGGACTAGCGGGAGGGCCCGGTACGAGCAGTACTTC	CATSEGTSGRARYEQYF	TRBV24-1	TRBJ2-7	.	TRBD2
TGTGCCAGCATCAGACATGTGAACACTGAAGCTTTCTTT	CASIRHVNTEAFF	TRBV6-6	TRBJ1-1	.	.
TGTGCCAGCAGCCGATCAGGGTCGGACGAAAAACTGTTTTTT	CASSRSGSDEKLFF	TRBV3-1/TRBV3-2	TRBJ1-4	.	.
TGCAGCGTTGTTCAGCGCAGCTCTGGAAACACCATATATTTT	CSVVQRSSGNTIYF	TRBV29-1	TRBJ1-3	.	.
TGTGCCAGCAGCCTACCCCCGGGACAGGGCCCCACTGAAGCTTTCTTT	CASSLPPGQGPTEAFF	TRBV5-6	TRBJ1-1	.	TRBD1
TGTGCCGCCGGGGGAGAGGGCGGGAACGCTGCTGAGCAGTTCTTC	CAAGGEGGNAAEQFF	TRBV10-3	TRBJ2-1	.	.
TGCGCCAGCGGGACAGCTTTGAACACTGAAGCTTTCTTT	CASGTALNTEAFF	TRBV5-1	TRBJ1-1	.	TRBD1
TGTGCCAGCAGCCCGGGGGATTCCTACGAGCAGTACTTC	CASSPGDSYEQYF	TRBV28	TRBJ2-7	.	.
TGTGCCAGCTCACCCAGGACAGACGAGCAGTACTTC	CASSPRTDEQYF	TRBV18	TRBJ2-7	once	.
TGTGCCAGCAGTTACGGTCTAGCGGCCCTCAATGAGCAGTTCTTC	CASSYGLAALNEQFF	TRBV6-5	TRBJ2-1	.	TRBD2
TGCAGCGTTGTGGCCGGGACAGGGCGTGAGCAGTACTTC	CSVVAGTGREQYF	TRBV29-1	TRBJ2-7	.	TRBD1
TGTGCCAGCAGCCGCCCCGGGGTCGGCAGCTCCTACGAGCAGTACTTC	CASSRPGVGSSYEQYF	TRBV3-1/TRBV3-2	TRBJ2-7	.	.
TGCAGTGCCTGGGCGGGAGGCTACACCTTC	CSAWAGGYTF	TRBV20-1	TRBJ1-2	.	.
TGTGCCACCAGTTTGCACTCGGCCTACAATGAGCAGTTCTTC	CATSLHSAYNEQFF	TRBV24-1	TRBJ2-1	.	.
TGTGCCAGCAGCCAGAAGAGGGCCCTTAACTATGGCTACACCTTC	CASSQKRALNYGYTF	TRBV14	TRBJ1-2	.	.
TGTGCCAGCAGCTCTAAAGCCCGAGGGGGATCCTACAATGAGCAGTTCTTC	CASSSKARGGSYNEQFF	TRBV11-2	TRBJ2-1	few	.
TGCGCCAGCAGCCATCTCCAGGGAGAAGCTTTCTTT	CASSHLQGEAFF	TRBV4-1	TRBJ1-1	few	.
TGCGCCAGCAGCTTGTCTACCTCTGCCACAGATACGCAGTATTTT	CASSLSTSATDTQYF	TRBV5-1	TRBJ2-3	.	.
TGCGCCAGCAGCTTGGACGGGGAGACCCAGTACTTC	CASSLDGETQYF	TRBV5-1	TRBJ2-5	.	.
TGTGCCAGCAGCGCGGGGGTTTCCCCTCTCACTAACTATGGCTACACCTTC	CASSAGVSPLTNYGYTF	TRBV7-8	TRBJ1-2	few	.
TGTGCCTGGAGTGTGAGTCAGGGGGTATCGGAGACCCAGTACTTC	CAWSVSQGVSETQYF	TRBV30	TRBJ2-5	.	TRBD1
TGTGCCAGTAGTATAGGGCGGGACGACTACAATGAGCAGTTCTTC	CASSIGRDDYNEQFF	TRBV19	TRBJ2-1	.	.
TGTGCCAGCAGCCCCAGACAGGGGAGCTCTGGAAACACCATATATTTT	CASSPRQGSSGNTIYF	TRBV7-9	TRBJ1-3	.	TRBD1
TGTGCCAGTCAACAGGGTTCTGGAAACACCATATATTTT	CASQQGSGNTIYF	TRBV2	TRBJ1-3	.	.
TGCGCCAGCAGCCAAGAGGGGGGGGAAAGGGATGAGCAGTTCTTC	CASSQEGGERDEQFF	TRBV4-1	TRBJ2-1	.	TRBD2
TGTGCCAGCAGCCTTACAAGGAACACTGAAGCTTTCTTT	CASSLTRNTEAFF	TRBV5-6	TRBJ1-1	.	.
TGTGCCAGCAGCTTGGCCTGGGACAGGGGGCTCACCGGGGAGCTGTTTTTT	CASSLAWDRGLTGELFF	TRBV5-4	TRBJ2-2	.	TRBD1
TGTGCCACTCAGGGGAGCTCTGGAAACACCATATATTTT	CATQGSSGNTIYF	TRBV24-1	TRBJ1-3	few	.
TGTGCCAGCAGCCTCGGGACAGTCACTGAAGCTTTCTTT	CASSLGTVTEAFF	TRBV7-2	TRBJ1-1	.	TRBD1
TGTGCCAGCAGCCAAGATCTGACTAGCGGTACCTACAATGAGCAGTTCTTC	CASSQDLTSGTYNEQFF	TRBV3-1/TRBV3-2	TRBJ2-1	.	TRBD2
TGTGCCAGCAGCCAAGGACAGGGGTCCTACGAGCAGTACTTC	CASSQGQGSYEQYF	TRBV4-2	TRBJ2-7	.	TRBD1
TGTGCCAGCAGCTTAGGCCAGGGACAGTATCAGCCCCAGCATTTT	CASSLGQGQYQPQHF	TRBV7-9	TRBJ1-5	.	TRBD1
TGTGCCAGCGGGAGGGAGCAGCCCCAGCATTTT	CASGREQPQHF	TRBV7-9	TRBJ1-5	.	.
TGCAGTGCTAGTCCGCCCTCTAACAATGAGCAGTTCTTC	CSASPPSNNEQFF	TRBV20-1	TRBJ2-1	.	.
TGTGCCAGCGGGCGCGATCCAGATACGCAGTATTTT	CASGRDPDTQYF	TRBV5-8	TRBJ2-3	.	.
TGTGCCAGCTCACCTATGCGGACTAGCGGGAACAAATTACGGGAGACCCAGTACTTC	CASSPMRTSGNKLRETQYF	TRBV18	TRBJ2-5	.	TRBD2
TGTGCCACTCAACAGGGGGACTACGAGCAGTACTTC	CATQQGDYEQYF	TRBV24-1	TRBJ2-7	few	TRBD1
TGTGCCAGCAGCTTGGAGACAGGGGCTGGAAACACCATATATTTT	CASSLETGAGNTIYF	TRBV5-8	TRBJ1-3	.	TRBD1
TGTGCCAGCAGCCAAGAGGGAGGGACAGGTATATACAATGAGCAGTTCTTC	CASSQEGGTGIYNEQFF	TRBV7-9	TRBJ2-1	few	.
TGTGCCAGTAGTATAGGGGGGACACTGTCCTACGAGCAGTACTTC	CASSIGGTLSYEQYF	TRBV19	TRBJ2-7	.	.
TGCGCCAGCAGCTTGGGCAGTACCACCTACAATGAGCAGTTCTTC	CASSLGSTTYNEQFF	TRBV5-1	TRBJ2-1	.	.
TGTGCCAGCAGTAGGACTCCACGATTTGGGGCCGGGGAGCTGTTTTTT	CASSRTPRFGAGELFF	TRBV6-2/TRBV6-3	TRBJ2-2	once	.
TGTGCCATCGGGGCGGGGGCCGACCAGCCCCAGCATTTT	CAIGAGADQPQHF	TRBV10-3	TRBJ1-5	.	.
TGTGCCAGCAGGGGGGCTAGCACAGATACGCAGTATTTT	CASRGASTDTQYF	TRBV5-4	TRBJ2-3	.	.